These T cell receptor beta chains were read from a single sample in a study of cytomegalovirus exposure and HLA in healthy donors. The assay was immunoSEQ multiplex PCR, and TCRdb's table has in-frame clones only and misses some. The sample holds 70,000 or so clones. Sequencing was performed on PBMCs. All receptors come from a female donor in good health and CMV-seropositive. CDR3s include the opening cysteine and the closing phenylalanine or tryptophan. The D gene is left open where the match is weak. Not all rows give a size; the values are once, few, many and, for expanded clones, a class.

size,V,J,D,CDR3,DNA
NA,TRBV19,TRBJ2-7,NA,CASTNTYGSSSYEQYF,TGTGCCAGTACCAATACGTACGGGTCCAGCTCCTACGAGCAGTACTTC
NA,TRBV7-6,TRBJ2-3,TRBD1,CASSVNRGVDTQYF,TGTGCCAGCAGCGTAAACAGGGGTGTGGATACGCAGTATTTT
NA,TRBV28,TRBJ2-7,NA,CASSLASAISYEQYF,TGTGCCAGCAGTTTGGCTAGCGCCATCTCCTACGAGCAGTACTTC
NA,TRBV7-9,TRBJ1-3,NA,CASSFYITSGNTIYF,TGTGCCAGCAGCTTCTATATTACCTCTGGAAACACCATATATTTT
NA,TRBV5-6,TRBJ1-5,NA,CASSFRGNQPQHF,TGTGCCAGCAGCTTTCGGGGGAATCAGCCCCAGCATTTT
NA,TRBV5-1,TRBJ2-7,NA,CASSPSGSSRYYEQYF,TGCGCCAGCAGCCCCTCGGGGAGTAGCAGATACTACGAGCAGTACTTC
medium-sized,TRBV6-1,TRBJ1-4,TRBD1,CASSEGGGTGREKLFF,TGTGCCAGCAGTGAAGGGGGGGGGACAGGGCGAGAAAAACTGTTTTTT
NA,TRBV18,TRBJ2-2,TRBD1,CASSPLLGQENTGELFF,TGTGCCAGCTCACCACTCCTGGGACAGGAGAACACCGGGGAGCTGTTTTTT
NA,TRBV14,TRBJ2-7,TRBD1,CASSSSPLLGQVGEQYF,TGTGCCAGCAGCTCTTCTCCCCTTCTCGGACAGGTGGGTGAGCAGTACTTC
NA,TRBV18,TRBJ1-1,NA,CASSHTETGGEAFF,TGTGCCAGCTCACACACCGAGACGGGGGGTGAAGCTTTCTTT
NA,TRBV18,TRBJ1-5,TRBD1,CASSPTGLDNQPQHF,TGTGCCAGCTCACCGACAGGGCTCGACAATCAGCCCCAGCATTTT
NA,TRBV6-1,TRBJ1-4,NA,CASSVGTGATNEKLFF,TGTGCCAGCAGTGTAGGAACTGGAGCAACTAATGAAAAACTGTTTTTT
NA,TRBV6-5,TRBJ1-2,TRBD1,CASSYRDRGLENGYTF,TGTGCCAGCAGTTACCGAGACAGGGGGCTGGAAAATGGCTACACCTTC
NA,TRBV30,TRBJ2-3,NA,CAWRRGPRGTDTQYF,TGTGCCTGGAGAAGAGGGCCTCGGGGCACAGATACGCAGTATTTT
NA,TRBV4-3,TRBJ2-2,TRBD1,CASSQGQGNTGELFF,TGCGCCAGCAGCCAAGGACAGGGAAACACCGGGGAGCTGTTTTTT
NA,TRBV2,TRBJ1-1,NA,CASSPERTFF,TGTGCCAGCAGCCCAGAGCGGACTTTCTTT
NA,TRBV27,TRBJ2-2,NA,CASSFLGVNTGELFF,TGTGCCAGCAGTTTTCTAGGAGTGAACACCGGGGAGCTGTTTTTT
NA,TRBV18,TRBJ1-1,NA,CASCPGLQNTEAFF,TGTGCCAGCTGCCCGGGACTCCAGAACACTGAAGCTTTCTTT
NA,TRBV4-1,TRBJ2-3,NA,CASSQDTAHGNRYTQYF,TGCGCCAGCAGCCAAGATACGGCACACGGGAATCGGTATACGCAGTATTTT
NA,TRBV19,TRBJ1-2,NA,CASSTTAGEGYTF,TGTGCCAGTAGTACAACAGCGGGTGAGGGCTACACCTTC
NA,TRBV9,TRBJ1-1,NA,CASSEGQMNTEAFF,TGTGCCAGCAGCGAGGGGCAGATGAACACTGAAGCTTTCTTT
NA,TRBV6-6,TRBJ2-7,TRBD1,CATRSGTGVYEQYF,TGTGCCACCAGATCCGGGACAGGGGTGTACGAGCAGTACTTC
NA,TRBV18,TRBJ2-7,NA,CASSLSTGPLEQYF,TGTGCCAGCTCACTATCGACAGGCCCTCTCGAGCAGTACTTC
NA,TRBV6-5,TRBJ1-2,NA,CASSYSSPANYGYTF,TGTGCCAGCAGTTACTCGTCCCCAGCTAACTATGGCTACACCTTC
NA,TRBV6-1,TRBJ2-4,NA,CASSETDRNIQYF,TGTGCCAGCAGTGAAACTGACAGGAACATTCAGTACTTC
NA,TRBV5-1,TRBJ1-2,TRBD1,CASSSSRDRDQIYGYTF,TGCGCCAGCAGCTCGTCCCGGGACAGGGATCAAATCTATGGCTACACCTTC
NA,TRBV28,TRBJ1-1,TRBD1,CASRQGAPNTEAFF,TGTGCCAGCCGACAGGGGGCTCCGAACACTGAAGCTTTCTTT
NA,TRBV5-6,TRBJ2-3,NA,CASSLGLGLTDTQYF,TGTGCCAGCAGCTTGGGGCTGGGCTTGACGGATACGCAGTATTTT
NA,TRBV7-7,TRBJ2-1,TRBD2,CASSPSGGGAHEQFF,TGTGCCAGCAGCCCTAGCGGGGGTGGAGCGCATGAGCAGTTCTTC
NA,TRBV4-1,TRBJ1-2,TRBD1,CASSQVASTGTYTF,TGCGCCAGCAGCCAAGTCGCCTCGACAGGGACCTACACCTTC
NA,TRBV18,TRBJ2-3,NA,CASSPGVRGTDTQYF,TGTGCCAGCTCACCAGGAGTTCGGGGCACAGATACGCAGTATTTT
NA,TRBV15,TRBJ1-2,NA,CATSRVGGSSYGYTF,TGTGCCACCAGCAGAGTGGGGGGATCCTCCTATGGCTACACCTTC